The sample holds many counts of the clone carrying this T cell receptor (beta chain). What it binds is unknown. Unique molecular identifiers were incorporated during preparation of the TCRbeta library. Via MiXCR, TCRdb re-called the PCR reads, giving one row per CDR3 protein. Here the sample spans fewer than 350,000 distinct CDR3 sequences, roughly 8.2% being singletons. This sample is part of a study of T-cell reconstitution after alpha-beta-depleted transplantation in children. Findings and caveats of the study: Several patients had high TCRbeta diversity at day 60; it came from surviving recipient T cells and thymic progenitors. By about two months after transplant, alpha-beta T cells reportedly arose from several hundred graft clones that had expanded. Newly generated T cells supplied most T-cell counts and diversity one year post-transplant.

The V end lost 0 bases, the J end lost 6 bases, and 12 bases lay between the germline ends. The CDR3 loop spans 15 amino acids. Germline assignment: CDR1 MNHEY and CDR2 SVGEGT. This receptor was obtained from a female patient younger than 10 who had a stem cell transplant for Fanconi anemia, so the T cells may come from the graft donor. This material consisted of peripheral blood, taken 360 days after TCRalphabeta/CD19-depleted stem cell transplant. The rearrangement links TRBV6-2 or TRBV6-3 to TRBJ2-4; D unclear. The CDR3 DNA is TGTGCCAGCAGTTACTCGAGAGGATCGGGAAACATTCAGTACTTC. This gives the protein CASSYSRGSGNIQYF.